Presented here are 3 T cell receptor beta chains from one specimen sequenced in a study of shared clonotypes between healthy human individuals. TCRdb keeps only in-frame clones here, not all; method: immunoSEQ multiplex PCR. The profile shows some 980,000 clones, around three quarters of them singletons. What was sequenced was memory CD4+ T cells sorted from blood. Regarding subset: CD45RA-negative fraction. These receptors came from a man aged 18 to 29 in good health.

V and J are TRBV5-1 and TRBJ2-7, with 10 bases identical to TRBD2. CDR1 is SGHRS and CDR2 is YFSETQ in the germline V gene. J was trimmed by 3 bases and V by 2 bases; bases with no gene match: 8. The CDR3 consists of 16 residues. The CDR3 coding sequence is TGCGCCAGCAGCTTTGGCCTGGGACTAGCGTTCTACGAGCAGTACTTC. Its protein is CASSFGLGLAFYEQYF.

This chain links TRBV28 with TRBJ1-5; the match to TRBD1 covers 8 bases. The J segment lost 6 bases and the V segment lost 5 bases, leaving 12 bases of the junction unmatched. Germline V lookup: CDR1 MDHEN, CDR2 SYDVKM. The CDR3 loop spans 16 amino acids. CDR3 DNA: TGTGCCAGCAGTCCCACCGGACAGGGAGGAATTCAGCCCCAGCATTTT. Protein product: CASSPTGQGGIQPQHF.

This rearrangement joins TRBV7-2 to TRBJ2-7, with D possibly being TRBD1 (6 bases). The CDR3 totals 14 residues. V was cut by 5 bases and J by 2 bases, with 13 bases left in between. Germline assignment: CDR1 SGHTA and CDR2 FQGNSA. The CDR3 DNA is TGTGCCAGCAGCAAAGTCAGGGGCCCCTACGAGCAGTACTTC. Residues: CASSKVRGPYEQYF.